Detailed here is one T cell receptor beta chain. Assay used: immunoSEQ multiplex PCR; TCRdb lists only in-frame clones, some missing. This table has 150,000 or so clones, about four fifths appearing once. The data derive from a study of blood T cell repertoires in COVID-19. Background on the study: Acute-phase and convalescent COVID-19 samples originated in the United States, Italy and Spain.

This CDR3 spans 13 amino acids. Trimming removed 3 bases at V and 4 bases at J, with 8 bases between. Looked up from germline, CDR1 is SGHAT and CDR2 is FQDESV (reference sequence). This chain joins TRBV11-1 and TRBJ2-3; D remains unclear. The sequenced sample consisted of peripheral blood. This clonotype was sampled from an older woman with acute or convalescent COVID-19. CDR3 sequence reads: CASSFFRADTQYF. The CDR3 nucleotides read TGTGCCAGCAGCTTCTTCCGCGCAGATACGCAGTATTTT.